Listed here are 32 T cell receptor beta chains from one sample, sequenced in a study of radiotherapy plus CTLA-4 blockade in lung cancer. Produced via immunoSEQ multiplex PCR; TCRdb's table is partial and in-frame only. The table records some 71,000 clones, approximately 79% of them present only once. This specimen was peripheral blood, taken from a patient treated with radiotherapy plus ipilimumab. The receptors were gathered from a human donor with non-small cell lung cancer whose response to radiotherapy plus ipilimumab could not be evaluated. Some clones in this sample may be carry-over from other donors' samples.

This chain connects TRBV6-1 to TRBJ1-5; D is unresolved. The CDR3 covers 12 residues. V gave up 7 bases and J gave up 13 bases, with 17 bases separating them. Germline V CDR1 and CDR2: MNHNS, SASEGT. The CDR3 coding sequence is TGTGCCAGCACCCGTACGGGTTTTGGACAGCATTTT. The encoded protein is CASTRTGFGQHF.

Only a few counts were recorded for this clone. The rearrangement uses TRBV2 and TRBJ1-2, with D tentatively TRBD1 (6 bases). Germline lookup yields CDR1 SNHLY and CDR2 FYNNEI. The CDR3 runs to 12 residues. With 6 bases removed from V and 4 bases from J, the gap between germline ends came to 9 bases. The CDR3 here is CASRTDSYGYTF. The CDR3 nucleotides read TGTGCCAGCAGAACGGACAGCTATGGCTACACCTTC.

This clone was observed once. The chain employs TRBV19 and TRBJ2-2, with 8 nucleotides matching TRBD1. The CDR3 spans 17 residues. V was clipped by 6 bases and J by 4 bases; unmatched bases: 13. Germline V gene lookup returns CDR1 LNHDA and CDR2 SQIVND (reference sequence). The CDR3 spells CASRYRIGTGSTGELFF. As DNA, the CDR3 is TGTGCCAGTAGATATCGTATCGGGACAGGTAGCACCGGGGAGCTGTTTTTT.

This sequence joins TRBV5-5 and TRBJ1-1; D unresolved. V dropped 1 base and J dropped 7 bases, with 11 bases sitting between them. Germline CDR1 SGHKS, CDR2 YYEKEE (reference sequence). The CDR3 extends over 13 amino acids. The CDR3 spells CASSLHTENEAFF. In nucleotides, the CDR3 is TGTGCCAGCAGCTTGCACACCGAAAATGAAGCTTTCTTT.

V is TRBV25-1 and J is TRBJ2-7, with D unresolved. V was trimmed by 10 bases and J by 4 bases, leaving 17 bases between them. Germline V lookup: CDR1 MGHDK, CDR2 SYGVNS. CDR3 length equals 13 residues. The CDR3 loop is CATESTPLYEQYF. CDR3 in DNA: TGTGCCACCGAGAGCACTCCCCTTTACGAGCAGTACTTC.

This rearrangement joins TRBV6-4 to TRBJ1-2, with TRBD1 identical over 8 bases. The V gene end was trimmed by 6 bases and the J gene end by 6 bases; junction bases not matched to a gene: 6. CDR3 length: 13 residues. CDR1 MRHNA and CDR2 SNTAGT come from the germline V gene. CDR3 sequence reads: CASRKGQVDGYTF. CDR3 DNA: TGTGCCAGCAGGAAGGGACAGGTGGATGGCTACACCTTC.

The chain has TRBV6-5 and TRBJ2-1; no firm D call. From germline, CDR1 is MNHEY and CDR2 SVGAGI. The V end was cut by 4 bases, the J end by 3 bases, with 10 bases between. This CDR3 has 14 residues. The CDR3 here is CASSSTKNYNEQFF. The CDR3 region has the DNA TGTGCCAGCAGTTCCACAAAGAACTACAATGAGCAGTTCTTC.

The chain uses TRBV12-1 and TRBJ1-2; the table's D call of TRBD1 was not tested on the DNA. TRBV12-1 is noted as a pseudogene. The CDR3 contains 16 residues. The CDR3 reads CASSLLGRGLRYGYTF. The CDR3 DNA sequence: TGTGCCAGCAGCTTACTTGGCAGGGGGCTCCGCTATGGCTACACCTTC.

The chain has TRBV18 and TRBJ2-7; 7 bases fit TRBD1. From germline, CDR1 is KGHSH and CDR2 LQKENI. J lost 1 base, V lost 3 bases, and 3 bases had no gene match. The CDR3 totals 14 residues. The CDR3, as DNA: TGTGCCAGCTCACCCACACAGGGGTCCTACGAGCAGTACTTC. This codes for CASSPTQGSYEQYF.

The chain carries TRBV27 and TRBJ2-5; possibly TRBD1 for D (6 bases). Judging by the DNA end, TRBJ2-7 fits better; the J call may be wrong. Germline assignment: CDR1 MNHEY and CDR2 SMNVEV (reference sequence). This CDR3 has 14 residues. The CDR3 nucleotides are TGTGCCAGCAGTACAACCGGGACACTCTACGAGCAGTACTTC. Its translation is CASSTTGTLYEQYF.

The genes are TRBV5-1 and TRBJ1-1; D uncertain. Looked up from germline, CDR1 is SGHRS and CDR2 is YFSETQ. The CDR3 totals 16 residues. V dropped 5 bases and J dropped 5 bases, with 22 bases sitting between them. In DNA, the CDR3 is TGCGCCAGCAGAGCAAATTCGGGAACTTTGAGGACTGAAGCTTTCTTT. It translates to CASRANSGTLRTEAFF.

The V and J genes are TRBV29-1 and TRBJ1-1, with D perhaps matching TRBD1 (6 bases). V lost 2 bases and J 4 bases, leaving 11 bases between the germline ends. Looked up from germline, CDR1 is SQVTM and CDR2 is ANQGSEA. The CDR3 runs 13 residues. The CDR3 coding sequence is TGCAGCGTTGAACTAAGGGGGAGCACTGAAGCTTTCTTT. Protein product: CSVELRGSTEAFF.

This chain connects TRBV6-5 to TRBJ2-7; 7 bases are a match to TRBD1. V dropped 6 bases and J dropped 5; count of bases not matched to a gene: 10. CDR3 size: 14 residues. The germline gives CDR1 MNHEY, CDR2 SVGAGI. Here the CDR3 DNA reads TGTGCCAGCAGGGAAGGGGGCTCCCCGAACGAGCAGTACTTC. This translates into CASREGGSPNEQYF.

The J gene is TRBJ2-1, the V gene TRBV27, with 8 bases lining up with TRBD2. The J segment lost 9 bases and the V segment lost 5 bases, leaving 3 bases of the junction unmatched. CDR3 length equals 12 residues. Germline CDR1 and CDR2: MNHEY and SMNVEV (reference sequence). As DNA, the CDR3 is TGTGCCAGCAGTCTCGGGGGGGCTGAGCAGTTCTTC. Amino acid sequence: CASSLGGAEQFF.

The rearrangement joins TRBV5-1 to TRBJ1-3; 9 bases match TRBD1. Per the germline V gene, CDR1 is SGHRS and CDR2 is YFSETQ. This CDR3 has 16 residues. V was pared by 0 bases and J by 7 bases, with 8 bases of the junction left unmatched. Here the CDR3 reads CASSLETGGVPNTIYF. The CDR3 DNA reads TGCGCCAGCAGCTTGGAAACAGGGGGCGTCCCTAACACCATATATTTT. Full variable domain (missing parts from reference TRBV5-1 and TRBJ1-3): KAGVTQTPRYLIKTRGQQVTLSCSPISGHRSVSWYQQTPGQGLQFLFEYFSETQRNKGNFPGRFSGRQFSNSRSEMNVSTLELGDSALYLCASSLETGGVPNTIYFGEGSWLTVV.

The CDR3 loop is CASSQDAFSSYEQYF. The CDR3 DNA is TGCGCCAGCAGCCAAGACGCTTTTAGCTCCTACGAGCAGTACTTC. The chain joins TRBV4-1 to TRBJ2-7; D ambiguous. V shed 0 bases and J shed 0 bases, with 9 bases lying between them. CDR1 MGHRA and CDR2 YSYEKL come from the germline V gene. The CDR3 sequence is 15 residues long.

DNA of the CDR3: TGCGCCAGCAGCTCAGGACTAGCGGGGTCACACGCGAACACCGGGGAGCTGTTTTTT. Its translation is CASSSGLAGSHANTGELFF. The chain has TRBV5-1 and TRBJ2-2; TRBD2 agrees at 12 bases. V shed 3 bases, J shed 0 bases, and the junction held 9 bases outside the gene matches. This CDR3 has 19 amino acids. Germline CDR1 is SGHRS and CDR2 is YFSETQ.

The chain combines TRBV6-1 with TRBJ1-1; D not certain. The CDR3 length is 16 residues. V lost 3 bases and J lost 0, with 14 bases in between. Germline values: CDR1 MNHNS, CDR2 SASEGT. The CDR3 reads CASSENQVALNTEAFF. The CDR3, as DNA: TGTGCCAGCAGTGAGAATCAGGTTGCCTTGAACACTGAAGCTTTCTTT.

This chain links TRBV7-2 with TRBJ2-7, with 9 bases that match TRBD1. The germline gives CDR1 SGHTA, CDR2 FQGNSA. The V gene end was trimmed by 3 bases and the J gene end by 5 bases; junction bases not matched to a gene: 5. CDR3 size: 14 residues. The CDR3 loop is CASSFGGQGNEQYF. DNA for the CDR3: TGTGCCAGCAGCTTCGGGGGACAGGGCAACGAGCAGTACTTC.

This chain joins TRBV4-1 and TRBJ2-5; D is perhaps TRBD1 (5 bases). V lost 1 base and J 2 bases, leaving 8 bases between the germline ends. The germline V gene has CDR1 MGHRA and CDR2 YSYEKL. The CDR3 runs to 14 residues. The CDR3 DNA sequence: TGCGCCAGCAGCCAAGGGACATTGCAAGAGACCCAGTACTTC. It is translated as CASSQGTLQETQYF.

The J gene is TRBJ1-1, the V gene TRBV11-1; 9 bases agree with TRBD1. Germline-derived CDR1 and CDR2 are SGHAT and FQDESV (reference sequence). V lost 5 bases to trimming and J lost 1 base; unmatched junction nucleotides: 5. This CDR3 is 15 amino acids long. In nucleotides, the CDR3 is TGTGCCAGCAGCCTACAGGGGGCAGGGAACACTGAAGCTTTCTTT. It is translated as CASSLQGAGNTEAFF.

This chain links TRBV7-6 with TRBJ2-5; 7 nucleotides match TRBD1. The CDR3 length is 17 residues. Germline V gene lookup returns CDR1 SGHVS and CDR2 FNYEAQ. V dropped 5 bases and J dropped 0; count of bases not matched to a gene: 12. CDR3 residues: CASSTRDSLSYQETQYF. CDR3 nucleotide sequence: TGTGCCAGCAGCACCCGGGACAGTCTGTCGTACCAAGAGACCCAGTACTTC. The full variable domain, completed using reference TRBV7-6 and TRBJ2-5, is GAGVSQSPRYKVTKRGQDVALRCDPISGHVSLYWYRQALGQGPEFLTYFNYEAQQDKSGLPNDRFSAERPEGSISTLTIQRTEQRDSAMYRCASSTRDSLSYQETQYFGPGTRLLVL.

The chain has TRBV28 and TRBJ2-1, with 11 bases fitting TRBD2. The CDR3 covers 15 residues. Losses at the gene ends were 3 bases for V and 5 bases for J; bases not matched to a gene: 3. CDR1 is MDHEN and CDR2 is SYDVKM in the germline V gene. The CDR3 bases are TGTGCCAGCAGTTTGCTAGCGGGGGGTCACAATGAGCAGTTCTTC. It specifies CASSLLAGGHNEQFF.

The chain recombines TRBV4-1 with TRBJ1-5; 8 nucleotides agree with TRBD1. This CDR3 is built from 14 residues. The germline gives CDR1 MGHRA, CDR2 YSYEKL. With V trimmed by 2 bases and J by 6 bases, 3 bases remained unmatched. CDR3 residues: CASSQRQGSQPQHF. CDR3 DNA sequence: TGCGCCAGCAGCCAACGACAGGGGAGTCAGCCCCAGCATTTT.

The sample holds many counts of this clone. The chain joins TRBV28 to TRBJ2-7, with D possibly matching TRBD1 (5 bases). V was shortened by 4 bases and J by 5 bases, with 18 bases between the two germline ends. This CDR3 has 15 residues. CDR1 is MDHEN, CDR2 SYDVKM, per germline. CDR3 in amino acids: CASSSIIFQGHEQYF. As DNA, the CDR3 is TGTGCCAGCAGTTCTATCATATTCCAGGGTCACGAGCAGTACTTC.

CDR3 bases: TGTGCCAGCAGTGAACGGCAGGGGGCATCCCAGCATTTT. This gives the protein CASSERQGASQHF. The chain joins TRBV2 to TRBJ1-5, with 8 bases lining up with TRBD1. V lost 2 bases, J lost 11 bases, and 5 bases stayed unmatched. The CDR3 is made up of 13 amino acids. CDR1 SNHLY and CDR2 FYNNEI come from the germline V gene.

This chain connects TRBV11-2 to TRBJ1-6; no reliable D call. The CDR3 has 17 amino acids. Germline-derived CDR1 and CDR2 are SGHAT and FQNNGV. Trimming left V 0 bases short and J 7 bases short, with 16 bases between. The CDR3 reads CASSLDQRWRYNSPLHF. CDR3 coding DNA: TGTGCCAGCAGCTTAGATCAAAGGTGGAGATACAATTCACCCCTCCACTTT.

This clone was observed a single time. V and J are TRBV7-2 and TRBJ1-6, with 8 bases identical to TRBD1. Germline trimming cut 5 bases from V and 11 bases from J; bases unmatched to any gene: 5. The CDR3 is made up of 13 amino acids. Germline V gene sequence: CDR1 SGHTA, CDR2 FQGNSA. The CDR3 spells CASSGRQGTPLHF. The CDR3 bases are TGTGCCAGCAGCGGACGACAGGGGACACCCCTCCACTTT.

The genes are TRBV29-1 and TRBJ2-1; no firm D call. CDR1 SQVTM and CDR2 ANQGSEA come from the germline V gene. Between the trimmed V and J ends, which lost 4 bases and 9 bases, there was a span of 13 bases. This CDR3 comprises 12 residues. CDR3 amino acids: CSVGPGLGEQFF. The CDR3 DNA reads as TGCAGCGTTGGTCCGGGTTTGGGTGAGCAGTTCTTC.

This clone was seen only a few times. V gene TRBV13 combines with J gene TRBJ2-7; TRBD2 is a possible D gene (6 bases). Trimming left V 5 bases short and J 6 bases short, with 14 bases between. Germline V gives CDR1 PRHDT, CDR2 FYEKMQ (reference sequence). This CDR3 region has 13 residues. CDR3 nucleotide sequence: TGTGCCAGCAGCCAGCGCGGGAAGGGCGAGCAGTACTTC. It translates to CASSQRGKGEQYF.

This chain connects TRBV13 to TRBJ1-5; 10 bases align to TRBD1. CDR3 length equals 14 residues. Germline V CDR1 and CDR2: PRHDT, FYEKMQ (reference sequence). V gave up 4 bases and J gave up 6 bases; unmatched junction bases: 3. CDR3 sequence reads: CASSSGQGGQPQHF. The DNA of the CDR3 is TGTGCCAGCAGCTCCGGACAGGGGGGTCAGCCCCAGCATTTT.

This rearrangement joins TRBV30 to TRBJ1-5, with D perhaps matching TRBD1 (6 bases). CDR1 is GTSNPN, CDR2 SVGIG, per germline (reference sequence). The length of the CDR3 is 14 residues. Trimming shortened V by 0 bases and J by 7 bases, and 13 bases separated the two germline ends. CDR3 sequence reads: CAWSVAGAYQPQHF. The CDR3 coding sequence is TGTGCCTGGAGTGTTGCAGGGGCCTACCAGCCCCAGCATTTT.